The subject of this entry is one TCR beta chain. Antigen specificity is unknown. With 5 bases clipped from V and 0 bases from J, the junction kept 2 bases outside the gene matches. This CDR3 has 15 amino acids. Germline lookup yields CDR1 SGHAT and CDR2 FQNNGV. Donors were drawn from the roughly 120-subject validation cohort, separate from the approximately 700-subject first cohort. TCRdb's copy holds only in-frame clones and misses some; the assay was immunoSEQ multiplex PCR. Of over 150,000 clones listed, about 86% are singletons. The data were taken from a study of cytomegalovirus exposure and HLA in healthy donors. Study information: The 90 to 150 validation repertoires used a platform that matched the one used for the approximately 670 first-cohort repertoires, as a later analysis reported. Whole-study findings and limits: Testing in vitro showed three CMV-associated chains specific for CMV antigens. The study designated about 180 TCR beta chains cytomegalovirus-associated.

The sample comprised PBMCs. The gene calls are TRBV11-2 and TRBJ2-3; TRBD1 agrees at 10 bases. This TCR came from a man aged 18 to 35 in good health and CMV-seropositive. The CDR3 DNA is TGTGCCAGCAGCCCGGGACAGGGGAGCACAGATACGCAGTATTTT. Its protein product is CASSPGQGSTDTQYF.